These 9 T cell receptor beta chains were all obtained from the same sample, sequenced in a study of beta chain features in type 1 diabetes (dated by TCRdb to between 2017 and 2018). Library construction relied on the immunoSEQ multiplex PCR assay. The entire amount of isolated RNA was reverse transcribed using the High Capacity cDNA Reverse Transcription Kit, so the sequenced TCRB transcripts were expressed ones. Drawn from immuneACCESS, this table holds only the in-frame rearrangements with V and J called that TCRdb kept. Clones are partly lost; checked studies trace under half to an unresolved V gene and leave the rest unexplained. For this sample the table gives around 250,000 clones, of which roughly 13% were detected only once. Clones ranked in the top ten supply approximately 0.018% of the sample. Their target antigens are unknown. Findings and caveats that apply to the study as a whole: A moderate but significant shortening of TCRB CDR3 length was observed in type 1 diabetes patients in all four CD4+ subsets.

Sequenced: naive CD4+ T cells from blood. The label giving this sample's cell subset or site can be read as: true naive CD4+ T cells. The source is a man aged 25 to 40 with type 1 diabetes.

V usage is TRBV4-1 and J usage is TRBJ2-7, with TRBD1 as a possible D gene (6 bases). The V end lost 4 bases, the J end lost 5 bases, and 18 bases lay between the germline ends. The germline CDR1 and CDR2 sequences are MGHRA and YSYEKL. CDR3 length: 15 amino acids. The CDR3, as DNA: TGCGCCAGCAGCCTCTTAGTCCTTACAGGGAACGAGCAGTACTTC. Its protein is CASSLLVLTGNEQYF.

This clone has only a few counts. The CDR3 here is CASSLVGQGARDEQYF. For the CDR3, the DNA is TGTGCCAGCAGCTTAGTCGGACAGGGGGCACGGGACGAGCAGTACTTC. The V gene is TRBV7-9, the J gene TRBJ2-7; 11 bases map to TRBD1. Germline V lookup: CDR1 SEHNR, CDR2 FQNEAQ (reference sequence). The CDR3 is 16 amino acids. Trimming removed 1 base from V and 5 bases from J; junction bases left unmatched: 7. Full variable domain (remainder filled in from reference TRBV7-9 and TRBJ2-7): DTGVSQNPRHKITKRGQNVTFRCDPISEHNRLYWYRQTLGQGPEFLTYFQNEAQLEKSRLLSDRFSAERPKGSFSTLEIQRTEQGDSAMYLCASSLVGQGARDEQYFGPGTRLTVT.

This clone has just a few counts. The rearrangement uses TRBV5-1 and TRBJ2-5; D remains ambiguous. This CDR3 is 14 amino acids long. Germline assignment: CDR1 SGHRS and CDR2 YFSETQ. The V and J ends lost 5 bases and 4 bases respectively, with 15 bases between them. The CDR3 loop reads CASRERPLGETQYF. The CDR3 DNA follows: TGCGCCAGCAGGGAGCGTCCACTGGGAGAGACCCAGTACTTC.

The chain couples TRBV10-3 to TRBJ2-7; 9 nucleotides align to TRBD1. Trimming cost V 6 bases and J 2 bases; bases outside gene matches: 2. CDR3 length: 13 amino acids. CDR1 and CDR2 from the germline V gene are ENHRY and SYGVKD. This chain's CDR3 is CAIRDRGTYEQYF. The CDR3 bases are TGTGCCATCAGGGACAGGGGTACCTACGAGCAGTACTTC.

This clone has just a few counts. This chain connects TRBV5-4 to TRBJ2-2; D gene uncertain. Deletions cut 0 bases from V and 1 base from J, with 4 bases between. This CDR3 has 14 residues. Germline loops: CDR1 SGHNT, CDR2 YYREEE (reference sequence). CDR3 loop: CASSLAQNTGELFF. The CDR3 DNA is TGTGCCAGCAGCTTGGCACAGAACACCGGGGAGCTGTTTTTT.

In its sample, this clone was seen a few times. The V call is TRBV27, the J call TRBJ1-1; no clear D. CDR1 and CDR2 (germline): MNHEY, SMNVEV (reference sequence). The V gene lost 5 bases and the J gene lost 1 base, with 8 bases spanning the gap. The CDR3 has 13 residues. CDR3 nucleotides: TGTGCCAGCAGTACCATAGCGAACACTGAAGCTTTCTTT. It translates to CASSTIANTEAFF.

The chain has TRBV7-9 and TRBJ1-1, with 7 bases fitting TRBD1. J was trimmed by 1 base and V by 5 bases; bases with no gene match: 4. Germline CDR1 and CDR2: SEHNR and FQNEAQ (reference sequence). There are 14 residues in the CDR3. CDR3 loop: CASSVGQQNTEAFF. The DNA for the CDR3 is TGTGCCAGCAGCGTGGGACAGCAGAACACTGAAGCTTTCTTT.

The chain recombines TRBV5-1 with TRBJ1-6, with TRBD1 matching 8 bases. The CDR3 runs 14 residues. V lost 0 bases, J lost 9 bases, and 2 bases stayed unmatched. Germline CDR1 is SGHRS and CDR2 is YFSETQ. CDR3 sequence reads: CASSLGQGSSPLHF. CDR3 nucleotides: TGCGCCAGCAGCTTGGGACAGGGGAGTTCACCCCTCCACTTT.

This chain uses TRBV5-1 with TRBJ2-7, with a weak D call TRBD1 (5 bases). CDR1 is SGHRS and CDR2 is YFSETQ in the germline V gene. CDR3 size: 15 residues. Deletions cut 5 bases from V and 2 bases from J, with 17 bases between. The CDR3 here is CASSFSPTETYEQYF. In DNA, the CDR3 is TGCGCCAGCAGTTTCAGCCCGACAGAGACCTACGAGCAGTACTTC.